This TCR beta chain was sequenced during a study of T cells expressing NK-cell markers. Study-level points and caveats: Among CD8+ T cells from five or six donors, dominant NKG2C+ clonotypes accounted for about 1.0-7.0%. One observes that, in a handful of donors, these clonotypes were also the leading ones within the CD3+CD56-NKG2C+ fraction.

The authors generated TCR beta cDNA through 5'RACE template switching with UMIs. For each CDR3 protein, TCRdb gives one entry from its re-call of the 5' RACE reads, without DNA. The sample has roughly 380,000 distinct CDR3 sequences; the top ten hold around 5.2%. With regard to this clonotype: The antigen remains undetermined.

Material: blood T cells: a sorted CD56 or NKG2C T cell subset, CD4+ or CD8+ T cells, or bulk PBMC T cells (not recorded which). The receptor was derived from a man aged 18 to 70 in good health.

The CDR3 spells CASSLPGLVGGTDTQYF. This chain links TRBV5-4 with TRBJ2-3; the D call of TRBD2 rests on TCRdb alone, since no DNA is present to check it. Germline V CDR1 and CDR2: SGHNT, YYREEE (reference sequence). CDR3 length: 17 residues. Looking up the rest from reference TRBV5-4 and TRBJ2-3 gives the full variable domain: ETGVTQSPTHLIKTRGQQVTLRCSSQSGHNTVSWYQQALGQGPQFIFQYYREEENGRGNFPPRFSGLQFPNYSSELNVNALELDDSALYLCASSLPGLVGGTDTQYFGPGTRLTVL.